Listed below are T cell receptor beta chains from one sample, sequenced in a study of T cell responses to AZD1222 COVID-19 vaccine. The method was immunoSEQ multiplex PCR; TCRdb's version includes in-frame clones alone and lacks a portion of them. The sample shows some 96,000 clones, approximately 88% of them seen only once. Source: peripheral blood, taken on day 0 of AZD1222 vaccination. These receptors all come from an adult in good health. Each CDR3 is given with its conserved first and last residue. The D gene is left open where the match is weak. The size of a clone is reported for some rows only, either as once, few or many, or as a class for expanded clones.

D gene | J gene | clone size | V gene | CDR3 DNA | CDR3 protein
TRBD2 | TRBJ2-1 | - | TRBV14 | TGTGCCAGCAGCCCTCTAGCGGGGGGTCCCTACAATGAGCAGTTCTTC | CASSPLAGGPYNEQFF
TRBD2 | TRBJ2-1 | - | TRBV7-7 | TGTGCTAGCAGCTTAGGGCGCGGGGGTGAGCAGTTCTTC | CASSLGRGGEQFF
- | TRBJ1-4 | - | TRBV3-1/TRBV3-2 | TGTGCCAGCAGCCGCCTGGGGGGCAGGACGTTCTCAACTAATGAAAAACTGTTTTTT | CASSRLGGRTFSTNEKLFF
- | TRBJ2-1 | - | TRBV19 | TGTGCCAGTAGGCCAGCGTCCAGCTCCTACAATGAGCAGTTCTTC | CASRPASSSYNEQFF
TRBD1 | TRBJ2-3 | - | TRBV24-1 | TGTGCCACCAGTGAGGGACAGGGAAAAGGCACAGATACGCAGTATTTT | CATSEGQGKGTDTQYF
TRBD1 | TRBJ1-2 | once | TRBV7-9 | TGTGCCAGCAGCCACGGACAGGGAGGCTATGGCTACACCTTC | CASSHGQGGYGYTF
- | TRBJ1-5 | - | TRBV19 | TGTGCCAGTAGGGGAGGCCCTAATCAGCCCCAGCATTTT | CASRGGPNQPQHF
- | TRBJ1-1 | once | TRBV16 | TGTGCCAGCAGCCAATCCCGTCGGGGGCGGGCTGAAGCTTTCTTT | CASSQSRRGRAEAFF
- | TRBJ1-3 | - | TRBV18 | TGTGCCAGCTCCCCACGACCGGGCTTAACCATATATTTT | CASSPRPGLTIYF
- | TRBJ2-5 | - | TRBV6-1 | TGTGCCAGCAGTGAAGCCGCGGGGGCCCAAGAGACCCAGTACTTC | CASSEAAGAQETQYF
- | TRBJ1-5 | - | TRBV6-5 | TGTGCCAGCAGCCGACACTATAGCAATCAGCCCCAGCATTTT | CASSRHYSNQPQHF
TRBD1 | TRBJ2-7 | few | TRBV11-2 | TGTGCCAGCAGCTTTGGACAGGGGGCCATCTACGAGCAGTACTTC | CASSFGQGAIYEQYF
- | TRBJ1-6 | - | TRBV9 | TGTGCCAGCAGCGTGGGGGGAGGTAATTCACCCCTCCACTTT | CASSVGGGNSPLHF
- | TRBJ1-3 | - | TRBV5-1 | TGCGCCAGCAGCTTATCAGGGCGAGGAAACACCATATATTTT | CASSLSGRGNTIYF
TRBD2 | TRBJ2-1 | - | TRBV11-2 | TGTGCCAGCAGCTGGACTAGCGGATTTAACAATGAGCAGTTCTTC | CASSWTSGFNNEQFF
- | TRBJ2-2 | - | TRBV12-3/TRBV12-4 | TGTGCCAGCAGTTTTAGTGAAAACAAGGAGCTGTTTTTT | CASSFSENKELFF